A selection of T cell receptor beta chains follows, all from one sample in a study of regulatory T cells in long-lasting Graves disease. TCRdb ran MiXCR on the multiplex PCR reads and lists one entry per CDR3 protein. The sample yields around 300,000 distinct CDR3 sequences, more than 20% seen once. The sequencing used peripheral blood mononuclear cells (PBMCs), collected when the disease was refractory, from a patient treated with antithyroid drugs. These receptors were obtained from a female donor with Graves disease. The CDR3 runs from the conserved cysteine through the conserved F or W. Fields, in order: clone size, J gene, D gene, V gene, CDR3 DNA, CDR3 protein. The D gene is left open where the match is weak. Size is omitted from some rows. Given values are once, few, many or a class for expanded clones.

many	TRBJ1-1	-	TRBV28	TGTGCCAGCATGTCAGGAGGATTGCACACTGAAGCTTTCTTT	CASMSGGLHTEAFF
-	TRBJ2-1	TRBD1	TRBV20-1	TGCAGTGCTAGAAGCTCCGGGACAGACAATGAGCAGTTCTTC	CSARSSGTDNEQFF
-	TRBJ1-4	-	TRBV5-1	TGCGCCAGCAGCTTGGAGGGGACTAATGAAAAACTGTTTTTT	CASSLEGTNEKLFF
many	TRBJ2-7	-	TRBV3-1	TGTGCCAGCAGCCTATCCAGGCTTTCCTACGAGCAGTACTTC	CASSLSRLSYEQYF
few	TRBJ2-2	TRBD1	TRBV6-2/TRBV6-3	TGTGCCAGCGCCCGCCAGACAGGGGTGGTCGGGGAGCTGTTTTTT	CASARQTGVVGELFF
-	TRBJ1-2	-	TRBV20-1	TGCAGTGCTAGTGAATCTGGGCAATTCTATGGCTACACCTTC	CSASESGQFYGYTF
-	TRBJ2-6	TRBD2	TRBV27	TGTGCCAGCACTTGGCTAGCGGGAGAGGGTGGGGCCAACGTCCTGACTTTC	CASTWLAGEGGANVLTF
many	TRBJ1-2	-	TRBV10-3	TGTGCCATCAGTGACGGGCCTTGGTGGGGCTACACCTTC	CAISDGPWWGYTF
few	TRBJ2-5	-	TRBV20-1	TGCAGTGCTAGTTTGCGGGCCCAAGAGACCCAGTACTTC	CSASLRAQETQYF
-	TRBJ1-1	TRBD1	TRBV18	TGTGCCAGCTCATTCCGGACAGGGGGCGAAGGCACTGAAGCTTTCTTT	CASSFRTGGEGTEAFF
-	TRBJ1-1	TRBD1	TRBV27	TGTGCCAGCAAAACCAGACAGGGGATCACTGAAGCTTTCTTT	CASKTRQGITEAFF
-	TRBJ1-4	-	TRBV11-1	TGTGCCAGCAGCTTCTCTGTCCGCGCTGAAAAACTGTTTTTT	CASSFSVRAEKLFF
few	TRBJ2-7	-	TRBV30	TGTGCCTGGAGTGTGGCCTACGAGCAGTACTTC	CAWSVAYEQYF
many	TRBJ1-1	-	TRBV11-2	TGTGCCAGCAGCTTAGCCATCGGGTTGAACACTGAAGCTTTCTTT	CASSLAIGLNTEAFF
many	TRBJ2-5	TRBD1	TRBV7-9	TGTGCCAGCAGCCTTCTAGGGACAGCCCAAGAGACCCAGTACTTC	CASSLLGTAQETQYF
many	TRBJ1-2	-	TRBV6-2/TRBV6-3	TGTGCCAGCAGTACTTCCTCGACAGGCCTATATGGCTACACCTTC	CASSTSSTGLYGYTF
-	TRBJ2-2	-	TRBV20-1	TGCAGTGCTAGGGGCTCCCCACCTGGGGAGCTGTTTTTT	CSARGSPPGELFF
once	TRBJ1-6	-	TRBV5-6	TGTGCCAGCAGCTGGGGGGTCCTGGGGTCACCCCTCCACTTT	CASSWGVLGSPLHF
few	TRBJ2-7	-	TRBV15	TGTGCCACCAGCAGAGATAAGGGCGTGACAAGAGACTCCTACGAGCAGTACTTC	CATSRDKGVTRDSYEQYF
many	TRBJ1-6	-	TRBV5-5	TGTGCCAGCAGCACCAGGACAGCCGAGAATTCACCCCTCCACTTT	CASSTRTAENSPLHF
many	TRBJ1-2	-	TRBV28	TGTGCCAGCAGTTTACGTGGGGCGTCCACCTTC	CASSLRGASTF
many	TRBJ2-5	TRBD2	TRBV6-1	TGTGCCAGCAGTGCACAGGGACCAACTAGCGGGCAACAAGAGACCCAGTACTTC	CASSAQGPTSGQQETQYF
-	TRBJ2-2	TRBD2	TRBV6-1	TGTGCCAGCAGTACCCCCCACGGACTAGCGGGATCAGGGAGTGGCACCGGGGAGCTGTTTTTT	CASSTPHGLAGSGSGTGELFF
-	TRBJ2-7	TRBD1	TRBV2	TGTGCCAGCTGCCGGGACAGTTCCTACGAGCAGTACTTC	CASCRDSSYEQYF
many	TRBJ2-7	-	TRBV6-1	TGTGCCAGCAGTGAAGCTATGCGGCGCGAGCAGTACTTC	CASSEAMRREQYF
many	TRBJ2-1	TRBD2	TRBV2	TGTGCCAGCAAAGAGCGGGAGGGCGGGGATGAGCAGTTCTTC	CASKEREGGDEQFF
-	TRBJ1-3	-	TRBV29-1	TGCAGCGTTGACCGACGGCTCTCTGGAAACACCATATATTTT	CSVDRRLSGNTIYF
-	TRBJ2-5	-	TRBV19	TGTGCCAGTAGTACGACGACAAGGGAAGGGACCCAGTACTTC	CASSTTTREGTQYF
few	TRBJ2-7	TRBD1	TRBV6-1	TGTGCCAGCACGCGGACAGGGGTCCCCCACGAGCAGTACTTC	CASTRTGVPHEQYF
many	TRBJ2-4	-	TRBV18	TGTGCCAGCTCACCAGCGCAGGGTTTGGCCAAAAACATTCAGTACTTC	CASSPAQGLAKNIQYF
few	TRBJ2-3	TRBD2	TRBV9	TGTGCCAGCAGCGTAAGCGGGAGTGGCACAGATACGCAGTATTTT	CASSVSGSGTDTQYF